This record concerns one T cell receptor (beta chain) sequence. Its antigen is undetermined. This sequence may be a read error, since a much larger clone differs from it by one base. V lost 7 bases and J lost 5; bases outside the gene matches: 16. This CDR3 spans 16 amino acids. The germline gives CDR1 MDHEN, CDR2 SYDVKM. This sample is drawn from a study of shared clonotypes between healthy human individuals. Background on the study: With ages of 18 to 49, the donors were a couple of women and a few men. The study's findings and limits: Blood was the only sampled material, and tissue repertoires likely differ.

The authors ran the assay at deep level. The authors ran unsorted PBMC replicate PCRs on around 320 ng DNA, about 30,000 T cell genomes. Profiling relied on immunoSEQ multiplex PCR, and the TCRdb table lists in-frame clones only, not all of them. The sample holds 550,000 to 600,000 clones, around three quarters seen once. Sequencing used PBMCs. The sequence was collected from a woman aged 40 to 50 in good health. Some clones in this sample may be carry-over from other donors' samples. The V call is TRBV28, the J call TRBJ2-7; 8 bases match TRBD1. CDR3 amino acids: CASNGQGTTLPHEQYF. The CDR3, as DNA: TGTGCCAGCAATGGACAGGGAACCACTCTCCCCCACGAGCAGTACTTC.